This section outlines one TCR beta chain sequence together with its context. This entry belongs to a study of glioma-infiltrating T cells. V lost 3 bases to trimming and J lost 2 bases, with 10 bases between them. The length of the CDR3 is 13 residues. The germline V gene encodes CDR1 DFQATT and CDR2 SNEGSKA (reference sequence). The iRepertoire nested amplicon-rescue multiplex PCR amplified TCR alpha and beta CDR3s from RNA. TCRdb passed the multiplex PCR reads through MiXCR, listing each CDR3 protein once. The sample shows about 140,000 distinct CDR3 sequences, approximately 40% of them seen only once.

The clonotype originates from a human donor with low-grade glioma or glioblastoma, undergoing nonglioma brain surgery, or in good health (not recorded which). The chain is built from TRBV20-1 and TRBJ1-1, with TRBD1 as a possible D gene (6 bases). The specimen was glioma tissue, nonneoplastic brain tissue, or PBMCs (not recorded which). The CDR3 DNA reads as TGCAGTGCTAGGGCAGGGGCAAACACTGAAGCTTTCTTT. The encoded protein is CSARAGANTEAFF.